Here is one TCR beta chain with its context. This receptor's antigen is unknown. Per-base qualities were not stored, and no clone one base away is much larger. This record comes from a study of blood T cells in healthy people across ages (dated by TCRdb to the mid-2010s). The study in broad terms: In model experiments, roughly one uniquely barcoded TCR beta cDNA molecule per two T cells was captured by template switching. Two additional independent replicas of 1 million unique cDNA reads from the same blood draw were analyzed for two donors (one aged 18 to 30 and one aged 80 or older). To avoid experimental bias, donors of different ages were randomly spread across the sequencing lanes. Four age groups were formed from the donors: young (average roughly 15 years), middle-aged (just under 40), aged (around 62) and long-lived (around 80). Using deep sequencing normalized with unique cDNA molecular identifiers, the study measured how TCR beta repertoire diversity changes with age.

V ends up 2 bases short and J 8 bases short, with an unmatched junction base count of 9. CDR3 length: 15 amino acids, cysteine to phenylalanine. Of the read, only the CDR3 DNA is kept; its 45 bases are in frame from base 1. The CDR1 and CDR2 encoded by the germline V gene (reference sequence) are MNHEY and SMNVEV. The roughly 39 donors, aged about 6 to 100 years, were systemically healthy Caucasian individuals from Russia. Around 10 milliliters of peripheral blood were collected from each donor into EDTA-treated Vacutainer tubes. Ficoll-Paque density-gradient centrifugation was used to isolate PBMCs, with at least 6.5 million per sample. Total RNA was extracted from PBMCs with Trizol reagent, with at least 6 micrograms obtained per sample. For every donor, flow cytometry on a PBMC aliquot measured the percentage of naive CD45RAhigh/CD27high T cells. Libraries were constructed by 5' RACE. Sequencing used an Illumina HiSeq 2500. A second about 7 to 11 cycle PCR used a sample-barcoded 5' primer and a J-beta primer mix. Each TCR beta cDNA molecule received a unique molecular identifier from a template-switch 5' adaptor carrying 12 random nucleotides. Each sample yielded at least 3 million CDR3-containing paired-end reads. First-strand cDNA synthesis was performed from all RNA using the Mint cDNA synthesis kit, with priming by a TRBC-specific oligonucleotide. After uracil-DNA glycosylase treatment, a first 18-cycle PCR used universal primers M1SS and BC2_uni_R on all cDNA. Per the authors' processing: For normalization, 1 million high-quality reads, each with a distinct molecular identifier, were randomly selected from each sample. Reads sharing molecular identifiers were discarded rather than binned into consensus sequences. MiTCR, set to a Q25 quality threshold and the strictest error-elimination algorithm, was used for CDR3 identification, clonotype clustering and error correction. A nonparametric unseen species model using Euler transformation provided a lower-bound estimate of total TCR beta diversity. The public reads were reanalyzed by TCRdb: fastp trimming at Q25, MiXCR alignment, in-frame beta chains only. Identical CDR3 protein sequences are pooled into one entry, listed with their most common genes and DNA. Clone size and V and J calls follow TCRdb, not the original study. In this sample the table shows about 1.8 million distinct CDR3 sequences, roughly 52% of which occur a single time. The ten largest make up less than 2.5% of the sample.

Here is what the overall study found, with its caveats: Bulk unsorted PBMC profiling prevented conclusive comparison of naive and antigen-experienced compartments. The long-lived group showed more naive CD4+ T cells, fewer expanded clones and increased TCR diversity than the aged group, suggesting age selection. Observed TCR beta diversity per million T cells fell roughly linearly with age, and a significant reduction was already apparent by age about 38. Estimates of total diversity based on one million sequenced T cells were considered lower bounds and underestimates. Observed TCR beta diversity correlated strongly with the percentage of naive T cells measured by flow cytometry. The CMV infection status of donors was not known, potentially confounding age-related changes in expanded clonotypes.

The rearrangement joined TRBV27 to TRBJ1-2; 9 of the junction bases match TRBD1. The TCR was taken from a woman in her thirties or forties in good health. Sequenced sample: blood. The nucleotide sequence reads TGTGCCAGCAGTTTACAACAGGGGGCGCCGAGCGGCTACACCTTC. This is translated as CASSLQQGAPSGYTF.